Presented here are 23 T cell receptor beta chains from one specimen sequenced in a study of OX40 agonist ivuxolimab in advanced cancers. The method was immunoSEQ multiplex PCR; TCRdb's version includes in-frame clones alone and lacks a portion of them. The sample holds roughly 76,000 clones; roughly 88% are singletons and the top ten take roughly 4.5%. The material sequenced was CD4+ or CD8+ T cells sorted from blood, taken in a trial of the OX40 agonist ivuxolimab. All receptors derive from an adult with an advanced solid tumor such as melanoma, head and neck, liver or kidney cancer.

J is TRBJ2-1 and V is TRBV11-3; D is ambiguous. Deletions cut 0 bases from V and 6 bases from J, with 9 bases between. The length of the CDR3 is 14 residues. CDR1 and CDR2 from the germline V gene are SGHNT and YENEEA. Here the CDR3 DNA reads TGTGCCAGCAGCTTAGATGTTAGTCTCAATGAGCAGTTCTTC. Encoded protein: CASSLDVSLNEQFF. The complete variable domain, with remaining parts taken from reference TRBV11-3 and TRBJ2-1, reads EAGVVQSPRYKIIEKKQPVAFWCNPISGHNTLYWYLQNLGQGPELLIRYENEEAVDDSQLPKDRFSAERLKGVDSTLKIQPAELGDSAVYLCASSLDVSLNEQFFGPGTRLTVL.

J is TRBJ1-1 and V is TRBV5-1; possibly TRBD1 for D (6 bases). The CDR3 spans 15 residues. V lost 0 bases to trimming and J lost 4 bases, with 13 bases between them. Germline V gene sequence: CDR1 SGHRS, CDR2 YFSETQ. In DNA form, the CDR3 reads TGCGCCAGCAGCTTGGAGGGGGTCCTAGGCACTGAAGCTTTCTTT. It yields the protein CASSLEGVLGTEAFF. Supplemented by reference TRBV5-1 and TRBJ1-1, the full variable domain reads KAGVTQTPRYLIKTRGQQVTLSCSPISGHRSVSWYQQTPGQGLQFLFEYFSETQRNKGNFPGRFSGRQFSNSRSEMNVSTLELGDSALYLCASSLEGVLGTEAFFGQGTRLTVV.

The chain links TRBV10-3 to TRBJ2-2; 11 nucleotides line up with TRBD1. J gave up 6 bases and V 3 bases, and 6 bases lay outside the gene matches. The CDR3 consists of 16 residues. The germline V gene encodes CDR1 ENHRY and CDR2 SYGVKD. CDR3: CAISDLRDRGAGELFF. The CDR3, as DNA: TGTGCCATCAGTGACTTACGGGACAGGGGGGCCGGGGAGCTGTTTTTT.

V and J are TRBV4-1 and TRBJ2-1, with D possibly matching TRBD1 (5 bases). The CDR3 loop spans 16 amino acids. Germline assignment: CDR1 MGHRA and CDR2 YSYEKL. The germline V and J ends were trimmed by 1 base and 0 bases, with 10 bases remaining between them. CDR3 bases: TGCGCCAGCAGCCAAGTAGGGGTTATCTCCTACAATGAGCAGTTCTTC. This codes for CASSQVGVISYNEQFF.

This clone was seen a few times. This chain uses TRBV13 with TRBJ2-1; possible D gene TRBD2, 5 bases. Trimming took 3 bases from V and 5 from J, leaving 14 bases between them. CDR3 length: 15 residues. In germline, CDR1 is PRHDT, CDR2 FYEKMQ (reference sequence). The CDR3 DNA is TGTGCCAGCAGCTTGGACTTGGGCGGAGACAATGAGCAGTTCTTC. Translated: CASSLDLGGDNEQFF.

In DNA form, the CDR3 reads TGTGCCAGCACTCTAGCTGGGGGAGTAGAGCAGTTCTTC. Its protein product is CASTLAGGVEQFF. V is TRBV11-2 and J is TRBJ2-1; D is tentatively TRBD1 or TRBD2 (5 bases each). V dropped 7 bases and J dropped 10 bases, with 17 bases sitting between them. From germline, CDR1 is SGHAT and CDR2 FQNNGV. CDR3 size: 13 residues.

J is TRBJ1-2 and V is TRBV9; a weak D match, TRBD1 (5 bases). The CDR3 contains 17 residues. Germline V gene data show CDR1 as SGDLS and CDR2 as YYNGEE. Trimming took 0 bases from V and 2 from J, leaving 17 bases between them. CDR3 in DNA: TGTGCCAGCAGCGTAGGGATCCCTCAGGGTCCCAACTATGGCTACACCTTC. As protein: CASSVGIPQGPNYGYTF.

The V gene is TRBV29-1, the J gene TRBJ2-3; D may be TRBD1 or TRBD2 (5 bases each). This CDR3 contains 13 residues. Trimming took 1 base from V and 4 from J, leaving 9 bases between them. Germline CDR1 SQVTM, CDR2 ANQGSEA. CDR3 sequence: CSVEGLGADTQYF. As DNA, the CDR3 is TGCAGCGTTGAAGGATTGGGGGCAGATACGCAGTATTTT.

The CDR3 here is CAISEVARGHTDTQYF. In DNA, the CDR3 is TGTGCCATCAGTGAAGTTGCCAGAGGACACACAGATACGCAGTATTTT. The V and J genes are TRBV10-3 and TRBJ2-3, with D maybe TRBD1 (5 bases). The CDR3 is 16 residues long. Trimming shortened V by 3 bases and J by 2 bases, and 15 bases separated the two germline ends. Germline V gene sequence: CDR1 ENHRY, CDR2 SYGVKD.

This chain links TRBV5-1 with TRBJ1-2; no reliable D call. Trimming took 4 bases from V and 4 from J, leaving 11 bases between them. The CDR3 is 13 residues long. Germline V gene data show CDR1 as SGHRS and CDR2 as YFSETQ. CDR3 in amino acids: CASSAGYSYGYTF. The DNA for the CDR3 is TGCGCCAGCAGCGCTGGATATAGCTATGGCTACACCTTC.

This chain links TRBV6-1 with TRBJ1-2; no definite D call. V was cut by 3 bases and J by 8 bases, with 22 bases left in between. Germline CDR1 is MNHNS and CDR2 is SASEGT. This CDR3 contains 16 residues. The CDR3 bases are TGTGCCAGCAGTGATCGAGCGATCTATATCCTTCCGGGCTACACCTTC. Translating gives CASSDRAIYILPGYTF.

The genes are TRBV10-3 and TRBJ2-2; 8 positions match TRBD2. J gave up 5 bases and V 0 bases, and 5 bases lay outside the gene matches. The length of the CDR3 is 16 residues. CDR1 ENHRY and CDR2 SYGVKD come from the germline V gene. The CDR3 spells CAISESSGSQTGELFF. CDR3 in DNA: TGTGCCATCAGTGAGTCGAGCGGGAGTCAGACCGGGGAGCTGTTTTTT.

In its sample, this clone was seen once. The chain links TRBV11-1 to TRBJ2-3; TRBD2 agrees at 8 bases. J was trimmed by 2 bases and V by 5 bases; bases with no gene match: 6. The germline CDR1 and CDR2 sequences are SGHAT and FQDESV (reference sequence). CDR3 length: 15 amino acids. CDR3 amino acids: CASSRSGIYTDTQYF. The DNA of the CDR3 is TGTGCCAGCAGCCGTAGCGGGATTTACACAGATACGCAGTATTTT.

The chain has TRBV5-1 and TRBJ2-7; 11 bases are shared with TRBD2. Germline lookup yields CDR1 SGHRS and CDR2 YFSETQ. Trimming cost V 0 bases and J 5 bases; bases outside gene matches: 10. This CDR3 is built from 17 residues. The CDR3 sequence is CASSLGTTSGSFHEQYF. CDR3 sequence (DNA): TGCGCCAGCAGCTTGGGCACCACTAGCGGGAGTTTCCACGAGCAGTACTTC.

The V and J genes are TRBV14 and TRBJ2-7; possibly TRBD1 or TRBD2 for D (6 bases each). CDR1 and CDR2 (germline): SGHDN, FVKESK. This CDR3 has 16 residues. V lost 1 base to trimming and J lost 0 bases, with 13 bases between them. In DNA, the CDR3 is TGTGCCAGCAGCCAAGGGGGGGCGGGGAGCTCCTACGAGCAGTACTTC. It translates to CASSQGGAGSSYEQYF.

This chain uses TRBV30 with TRBJ2-1; 8 bases agree with TRBD1. This CDR3 contains 14 residues. Germline CDR1 is GTSNPN and CDR2 is SVGIG (reference sequence). V was clipped by 5 bases and J by 5 bases; unmatched bases: 8. CDR3: CAWGPGTGHNEQFF. CDR3 coding DNA: TGTGCCTGGGGGCCTGGGACAGGCCACAATGAGCAGTTCTTC.

The gene calls are TRBV11-3 and TRBJ1-1; 7 nucleotides align to TRBD1. Germline V gene sequence: CDR1 SGHNT, CDR2 YENEEA. V trimming: 4 bases; J trimming: 4 bases; junction bases outside the gene matches: 6. The CDR3 extends over 14 amino acids. CDR3 loop: CASSSQGGGTEAFF. Here the CDR3 DNA reads TGTGCCAGCAGCTCCCAGGGGGGTGGCACTGAAGCTTTCTTT.

This clone was observed a handful of times. The rearrangement links TRBV27 to TRBJ2-7, with D hard to call. The CDR3 extends over 11 amino acids. The germline CDR1 and CDR2 sequences are MNHEY and SMNVEV (reference sequence). Trimming shortened V by 3 bases and J by 3 bases, and 3 bases separated the two germline ends. The CDR3 spells CASSLSYEQYF. The CDR3 DNA is TGTGCCAGCAGTTTGAGCTACGAGCAGTACTTC.

The V and J genes are TRBV7-9 and TRBJ1-5, with 9 bases aligning to TRBD1. V lost 3 bases to trimming and J lost 7 bases; unmatched junction nucleotides: 7. The germline V gene encodes CDR1 SEHNR and CDR2 FQNEAQ (reference sequence). This CDR3 spans 15 amino acids. The CDR3 sequence: CASSLGQDRGQPQHF. CDR3 in DNA: TGTGCCAGCAGCTTGGGCCAGGACAGGGGCCAGCCCCAGCATTTT.

The chain combines TRBV27 with TRBJ2-5; 7 bases line up with TRBD1. V shed 4 bases and J 5 bases; nucleotides not matched to a gene: 10. The CDR3 has 15 residues. Germline V gene data show CDR1 as MNHEY and CDR2 as SMNVEV (reference sequence). Here the CDR3 reads CASSSTGTDQETQYF. In nucleotides, the CDR3 is TGTGCCAGCAGTTCGACAGGGACCGATCAGGAGACCCAGTACTTC.

This chain joins TRBV6-6 and TRBJ1-1, with 7 bases aligning to TRBD1. V shed 6 bases and J 0 bases; nucleotides not matched to a gene: 4. This CDR3 spans 14 amino acids. CDR1 MNHNY and CDR2 SVGAGI come from the germline V gene (reference sequence). CDR3 in amino acids: CASSPGQMNTEAFF. CDR3 DNA: TGTGCCAGCAGCCCGGGACAGATGAACACTGAAGCTTTCTTT.

This sequence joins TRBV5-6 and TRBJ2-5, with TRBD2 matching 15 bases. This CDR3 is 17 amino acids long. Per germline, CDR1 SGHDT and CDR2 YYEEEE. V lost 0 bases and J lost 5; bases outside the gene matches: 5. The CDR3 protein is CASSLEGLAGGWETQYF. DNA of the CDR3: TGTGCCAGCAGCTTGGAGGGACTAGCGGGAGGATGGGAGACCCAGTACTTC. Full variable domain (remainder filled in from reference TRBV5-6 and TRBJ2-5): DAGVTQSPTHLIKTRGQQVTLRCSPKSGHDTVSWYQQALGQGPQFIFQYYEEEERQRGNFPDRFSGHQFPNYSSELNVNALLLGDSALYLCASSLEGLAGGWETQYFGPGTRLLVL.

The V and J genes are TRBV30 and TRBJ1-5, with 8 bases identical to TRBD1. This CDR3 contains 13 residues. V shed 5 bases, J shed 2 bases, and the junction held 2 bases outside the gene matches. Germline-derived CDR1 and CDR2 are GTSNPN and SVGIG (reference sequence). The CDR3 coding sequence is TGTGCCTGGGGGGGACAGGGCAATCAGCCCCAGCATTTT. Protein product: CAWGGQGNQPQHF. Filled out from reference TRBV30 and TRBJ1-5, the complete variable domain reads SQTIHQWPATLVQPVGSPLSLECTVEGTSNPNLYWYRQAAGRGLQLLFYSVGIGQISSEVPQNLSASRPQDRQFILSSKKLLLSDSGFYLCAWGGQGNQPQHFGDGTRLSIL.